The 10 T cell receptor beta chains given below trace back to one sample, sequenced in a study of T-cell reconstitution after alpha-beta-depleted transplantation in children. Unique molecular identifiers were incorporated during preparation of the TCRbeta library. TCRdb itself ran the PCR reads through MiXCR, one entry per CDR3 protein. The sample records approximately 240,000 distinct CDR3 sequences, about 9.6% being singletons. Material: PBMCs from the stem cell graft donor, obtained from the stem cell graft. These receptors were taken from a human donor who donated a stem cell graft to a child with SCID.

The sample holds many counts of this clonotype. The V call is TRBV11-2, the J call TRBJ2-1; perhaps D is TRBD1 or TRBD2 (5 bases each). Germline CDR1 and CDR2: SGHAT and FQNNGV. The CDR3 totals 13 residues. Deletions cut 11 bases from V and 8 bases from J, with 19 bases between. CDR3 coding DNA: TGTGCCTCTGGGGACCAAATTGGGGATGAGCAGTTCTTC. This sequence encodes CASGDQIGDEQFF.

The V call is TRBV4-1, the J call TRBJ1-3; D ambiguous. The germline V gene has CDR1 MGHRA and CDR2 YSYEKL. The CDR3 contains 19 residues. V was trimmed by 0 bases and J by 1 base, leaving 19 bases between them. DNA for the CDR3: TGCGCCAGCAGCCAAGACTTGTACGCATTCAGAGGTTCTGGAAACACCATATATTTT. Translation gives CASSQDLYAFRGSGNTIYF.

As for this clonotype: A much bigger clone sits one base away, suggesting this may be a read error. The CDR3 DNA follows: TGTGCCAGCAGTGAAGGGACAGGGGGCTACGAGCAGTACTTC. Its protein product is CASSEGTGGYEQYF. The rearrangement uses TRBV6-1 and TRBJ2-7; 10 nucleotides line up with TRBD1. V shed 1 base, J shed 3 bases, and the junction held 0 bases outside the gene matches. The CDR3 is made up of 14 amino acids. Germline values: CDR1 MNHNS, CDR2 SASEGT.

At least ten counts were recorded for this clonotype. The chain recombines TRBV5-1 with TRBJ1-1; weak D call: TRBD1 (5 bases). CDR1 and CDR2 from the germline V gene are SGHRS and YFSETQ. Trimming stripped 4 bases from V and 4 bases from J, with 17 bases between. The CDR3 runs to 15 residues. CDR3 amino acids: CASSPSGWGTTEAFF. The CDR3, as DNA: TGCGCCAGCAGCCCTTCCGGGTGGGGGACCACTGAAGCTTTCTTT.

This clonotype was counted at least ten times. The V and J genes are TRBV4-1 and TRBJ2-1, with TRBD2 matching 14 bases. The V segment lost 8 bases and the J segment 9 bases; nucleotides outside the gene matches: 15. The CDR3 totals 17 residues. In germline, CDR1 is MGHRA, CDR2 YSYEKL. The DNA of the CDR3 is TGCGCCAGCGGGTTGACTAGCGGGGGGGCCCTCGGAATTGAGCAGTTCTTC. Protein product: CASGLTSGGALGIEQFF.

This clonotype was observed a handful of times. This sequence joins TRBV2 and TRBJ1-1; TRBD1 agrees at 8 bases. V gave up 7 bases and J gave up 5 bases; unmatched junction bases: 12. Germline V lookup: CDR1 SNHLY, CDR2 FYNNEI. The CDR3 length is 15 residues. The CDR3 sequence is CASMGGGRGRTEAFF. DNA for the CDR3: TGTGCCAGCATGGGGGGCGGCAGGGGGCGTACTGAAGCTTTCTTT.

The sample holds many counts of this clonotype. The chain joins TRBV19 to TRBJ2-5; D call uncertain. Trimming shortened V by 7 bases and J by 6 bases, and 12 bases separated the two germline ends. Germline V gene lookup returns CDR1 LNHDA and CDR2 SQIVND (reference sequence). This CDR3 region has 12 residues. CDR3 in amino acids: CASTGEQKTQYF. The CDR3 nucleotides read TGTGCCAGTACCGGCGAGCAGAAGACCCAGTACTTC.

In its sample, this clonotype was seen many times. V gene TRBV28 combines with J gene TRBJ2-3, with D possibly matching TRBD2 (6 bases). CDR1 and CDR2 from the germline V gene are MDHEN and SYDVKM. V was shortened by 3 bases and J by 6 bases, with 25 bases between the two germline ends. The CDR3 is 18 residues long. As DNA, the CDR3 is TGTGCCAGCAGTTTTTATAGCCTCGGGGACTTAAACGCCGATACGCAGTATTTT. Its protein product is CASSFYSLGDLNADTQYF.

This clonotype was seen ten or more times. The rearrangement joins TRBV20-1 to TRBJ1-6; perhaps TRBD1 as D (5 bases). In germline, CDR1 is DFQATT, CDR2 SNEGSKA (reference sequence). The V end lost 3 bases, the J end lost 0 bases, and 12 bases lay between the germline ends. The CDR3 contains 16 residues. CDR3 sequence reads: CSARPRGLSYNSPLHF. In DNA, the CDR3 is TGCAGTGCTAGGCCAAGGGGACTCTCCTATAATTCACCCCTCCACTTT.

This clonotype showed up many times. This CDR3 reads CASSPTAPNTEAFF. Here the CDR3 DNA reads TGCGCCAGCAGCCCGACCGCCCCGAACACTGAAGCTTTCTTT. The rearrangement links TRBV5-1 to TRBJ1-1; no definite D call. V lost 4 bases and J 1 base, leaving 11 bases between the germline ends. The germline CDR1 and CDR2 sequences are SGHRS and YFSETQ. CDR3 length: 14 residues.